This is a list of T cell receptor beta chains from one sample in a study of cytomegalovirus exposure and HLA in healthy donors. Clones were read by immunoSEQ multiplex PCR, and TCRdb kept only the in-frame ones, dropping some. This sample's table has 100,000 to 150,000 clones. Sequenced: PBMCs. The receptors stem from a man aged 18 to 29 in good health and CMV-seronegative. Both conserved end residues are trimmed from each CDR3. Each record gives: J gene, V gene, CDR3 protein.

TRBJ2-3	TRBV19	ASSIGGGSADTQY
TRBJ1-2	TRBV11-2	ASSFNRGHGYT
TRBJ2-3	TRBV11-2	ASTSRTGLAGGGTDTQY
TRBJ2-6	TRBV9	ASSSDQGDRGVASGANVLT
TRBJ1-1	TRBV6-1	ASSEAGPGEAF
TRBJ2-7	TRBV29-1	SVETRGQDEQY
TRBJ1-2	TRBV5-1	ASSPGQINYGYT
TRBJ2-3	TRBV9	ASSPGRGPDTQY
TRBJ1-1	TRBV28	ASSFLNTEAF
TRBJ1-2	TRBV11-2	ASSPGTGVLEYGYT
TRBJ2-7	TRBV5-1	ASSLDREQY
TRBJ1-2	TRBV18	ASSQQRAYGYT
TRBJ2-7	TRBV7-6	ASSQKTGSYEQY
TRBJ2-5	TRBV29-1	SVTRGGETQY
TRBJ1-2	TRBV5-1	ASSSTTGQGRAYGYT
TRBJ1-1	TRBV10-3	ATRDRGYLNTEAF
TRBJ2-5	TRBV10-3	AISESGVQTQY
TRBJ1-2	TRBV28	ASTGTNYGYT
TRBJ2-2	TRBV28	AAQGTATGELF
TRBJ2-7	TRBV27	ASSSDRGNGDEQY
TRBJ2-7	TRBV6-1	ASSEPGQGVEQY
TRBJ1-5	TRBV19	ASSSPSALSQSPRTGSNQPQH
TRBJ2-7	TRBV5-5	ASSSPFPNPYEQY
TRBJ2-2	TRBV6-1	ASRPGTGNTGELF
TRBJ2-1	TRBV7-9	ASSLAGTHNEQF
TRBJ2-1	TRBV29-1	SVLRYNEQF